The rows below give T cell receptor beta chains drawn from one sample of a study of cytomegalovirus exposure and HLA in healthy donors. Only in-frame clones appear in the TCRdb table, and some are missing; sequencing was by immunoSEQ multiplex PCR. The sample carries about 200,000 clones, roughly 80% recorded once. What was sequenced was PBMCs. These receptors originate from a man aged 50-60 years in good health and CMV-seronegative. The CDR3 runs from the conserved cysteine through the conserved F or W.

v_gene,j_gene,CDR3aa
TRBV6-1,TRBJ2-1,CASRPRTGHEQFF
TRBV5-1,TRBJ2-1,CASRLMRDSSNIDEQFF
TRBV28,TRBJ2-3,CASSSSGGHTDTQYF
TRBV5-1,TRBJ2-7,CASSLGQGPYEQYF
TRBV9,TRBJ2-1,CASSVLAVSYNEQFF
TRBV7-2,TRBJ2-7,CASSPASGGPYYEQYF
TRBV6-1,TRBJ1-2,CASSDLRQRSYGYTF
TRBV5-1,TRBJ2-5,CASSLVQGARETQYF
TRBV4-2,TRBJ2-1,CASSQTLGRYNEQFF
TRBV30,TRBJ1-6,CAWRPPPGPFWPLHF
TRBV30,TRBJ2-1,CAWSPGLGAYNEQFF
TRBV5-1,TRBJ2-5,CASSLGTDYGETQYF
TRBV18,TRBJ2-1,CASSPDSYNEQFF
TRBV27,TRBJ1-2,CASRGGGGVGFRGYTF
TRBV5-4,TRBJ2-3,CASSLALANTDTQYF
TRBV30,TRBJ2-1,CAWRRGFTSSYNEQFF
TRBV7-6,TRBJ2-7,CASSLGGQGASYEQYF
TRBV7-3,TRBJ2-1,CASSTSSYNEQFF
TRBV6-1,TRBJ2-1,CASSIEQMAYNEQFF
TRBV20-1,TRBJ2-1,CSAPSGNEQFF
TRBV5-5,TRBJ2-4,CASSSDPGSLAKNIQYF
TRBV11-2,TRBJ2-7,CASSLTGNSYEQYF
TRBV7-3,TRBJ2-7,CASSQGRVGGAYEQYF
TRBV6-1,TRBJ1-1,CASSRTENTEAFF
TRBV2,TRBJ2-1,CANAPGQGNNEQFF
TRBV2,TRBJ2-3,CASSESGYTQYF
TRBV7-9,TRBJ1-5,CASSLVGRDQPQHF
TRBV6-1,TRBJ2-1,CASSLEGTKGSEQFF
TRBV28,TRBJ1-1,CASNRYTEAFF
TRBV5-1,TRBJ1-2,CASSAQGQDYGYTF